This is a list of T cell receptor beta chains from one sample in a study of blood T cell repertoires in COVID-19. Libraries were prepared by immunoSEQ multiplex PCR; TCRdb keeps only in-frame clonotypes and omits some of them. The sample shows 200,000 to 250,000 clones, over 65% of them seen only once. The sample consisted of PBMCs or T cells enriched from blood (not recorded which). Every receptor here comes from a woman in her sixties or seventies who had recovered from COVID-19. The conserved cysteine and the conserved F or W are not part of the CDR3 here.

v_call cdr3_aa
TRBV5-6 ASSFYGLGLDTGELF
TRBV4-1 ASSQEMREVDTQY
TRBV29-1 SVEFREGPDTQY
TRBV5-1 ASSERQGEGYT
TRBV7-8 ASSHRDSSNTEAF
TRBV27 ASSLLDRRTKQY
TRBV25-1 ASTKLETVNTEAF
TRBV7-3 ASSLQGYNSPLH
TRBV27 ASSGQGAAETQY
TRBV29-1 SVVGQAGNTIY
TRBV6-5 ASGQGAEGNQPQH
TRBV10-1 ASSEDPSGNEQF
TRBV18 ASSPQGTTDTQY
TRBV10-3 AISRGGSAKETQY
TRBV2 ASSVIQGAEQPQH
TRBV3-1/TRBV3-2 ASSQDSGSRPYNEQF
TRBV24-1 ATSDGPRNIQY
TRBV6-1 ASSDSAGVNEKLF
TRBV5-1 ASSPVAGQGNEQF
TRBV9 ASSVVAGVWETQY
TRBV4-1 ASSLTPTGGVEGYT
TRBV2 ASSEGRSGYT
TRBV5-1 ASSLGPVNTEAF
TRBV27 ASSFSGAYEQY
TRBV3-1/TRBV3-2 ASSQTQGYYGYT
TRBV4-3 ASSQAGYGYT
TRBV10-1 ASSAGTGGPYEQY
TRBV13 ASSDSGLARYNEQF
TRBV7-9 ASSHQDGNYGYT
TRBV7-2 ASSLALDRTSGGEY
TRBV14 ASSQDGEVAEQF
TRBV18 ASSPSLATYEQY
TRBV11-3 ASSFRKGLDTEAF
TRBV29-1 SVEMGADQPQH
TRBV15 ATSRDQTGVGSPLH
TRBV5-1 ASKAGTEETQY
TRBV5-6 ASSFLGNYGYT
TRBV5-1 ASSLDRDNPLEEKLF
TRBV19 ASSMGEGYGYT
TRBV7-3 ASSLVVAGGSGANVLT
TRBV19 ASSRGDRDTGELF
TRBV15 ATSRDPPWPQH
TRBV18 ASSQTGSNTEAF
TRBV12-3/TRBV12-4 ASGTGLYNEQF
TRBV7-9 ASSSSTGGVSWYGYT
TRBV3-1/TRBV3-2 ASSQGSRTGDHGYT
TRBV10-3 AISDLGANTEAF
TRBV6-5 ASSFQTGNSPLH
TRBV19 ASTPGQEVSYT
TRBV10-3 AIREREGSYEQY